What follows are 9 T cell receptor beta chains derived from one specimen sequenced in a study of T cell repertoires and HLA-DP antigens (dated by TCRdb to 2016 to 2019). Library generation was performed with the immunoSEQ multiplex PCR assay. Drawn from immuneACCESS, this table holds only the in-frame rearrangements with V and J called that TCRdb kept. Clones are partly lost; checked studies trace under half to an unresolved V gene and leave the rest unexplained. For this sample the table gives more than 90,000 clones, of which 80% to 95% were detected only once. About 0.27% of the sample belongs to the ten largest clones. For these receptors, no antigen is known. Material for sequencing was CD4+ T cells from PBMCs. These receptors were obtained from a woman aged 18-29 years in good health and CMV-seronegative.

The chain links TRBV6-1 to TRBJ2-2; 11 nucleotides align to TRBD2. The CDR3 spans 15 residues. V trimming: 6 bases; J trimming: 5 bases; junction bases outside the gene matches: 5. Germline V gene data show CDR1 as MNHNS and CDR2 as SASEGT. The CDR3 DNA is TGTGCCAGCAGGTCACTAGCGGGAGTAACCGGGGAGCTGTTTTTT. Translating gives CASRSLAGVTGELFF.

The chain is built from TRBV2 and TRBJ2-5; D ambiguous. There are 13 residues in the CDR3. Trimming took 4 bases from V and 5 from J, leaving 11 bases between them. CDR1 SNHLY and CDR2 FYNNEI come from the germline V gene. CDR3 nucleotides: TGTGCCAGCAGTGTGGCGCTCGCGGAGACCCAGTACTTC. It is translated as CASSVALAETQYF.

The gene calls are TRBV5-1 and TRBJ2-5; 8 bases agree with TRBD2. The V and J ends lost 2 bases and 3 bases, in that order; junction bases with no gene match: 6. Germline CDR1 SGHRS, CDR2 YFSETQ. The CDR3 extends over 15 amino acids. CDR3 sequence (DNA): TGCGCCAGCAGCTTTGTTAGCGGGGACGAAGAGACCCAGTACTTC. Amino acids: CASSFVSGDEETQYF.

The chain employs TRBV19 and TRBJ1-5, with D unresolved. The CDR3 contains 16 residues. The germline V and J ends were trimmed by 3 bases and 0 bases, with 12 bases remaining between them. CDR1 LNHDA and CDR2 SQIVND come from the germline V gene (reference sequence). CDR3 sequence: CASSIGQLYSNQPQHF. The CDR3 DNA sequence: TGTGCCAGTAGTATTGGGCAGCTCTATAGCAATCAGCCCCAGCATTTT.

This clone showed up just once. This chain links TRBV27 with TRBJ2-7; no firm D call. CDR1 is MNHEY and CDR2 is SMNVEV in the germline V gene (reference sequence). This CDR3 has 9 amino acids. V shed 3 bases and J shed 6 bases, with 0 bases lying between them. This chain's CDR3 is CASSFEQYV. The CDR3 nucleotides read TGTGCCAGCAGTTTCGAGCAGTACGTC.

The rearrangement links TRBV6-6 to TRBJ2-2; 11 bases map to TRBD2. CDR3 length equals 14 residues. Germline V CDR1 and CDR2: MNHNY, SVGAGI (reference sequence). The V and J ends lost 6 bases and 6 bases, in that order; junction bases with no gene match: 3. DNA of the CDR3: TGTGCCAGCAGAGTAGCGGGAGGGTCCGGGGAGCTGTTTTTT. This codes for CASRVAGGSGELFF.

The CDR3 spells CASSARRTGVNEQYV. CDR3 sequence (DNA): TGTGCCAGCAGTGCCCGACGGACAGGGGTCAACGAGCAGTACGTC. The chain recombines TRBV6-1 with TRBJ2-7; TRBD1 matches at 9 bases. After removal of 4 bases from V and 5 bases from J, the junction contained 9 bases not matched to a gene. This CDR3 has 15 residues. The germline gives CDR1 MNHNS, CDR2 SASEGT.

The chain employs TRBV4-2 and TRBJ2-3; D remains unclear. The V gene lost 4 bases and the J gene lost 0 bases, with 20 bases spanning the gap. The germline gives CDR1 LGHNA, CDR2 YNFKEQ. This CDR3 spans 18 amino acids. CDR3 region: CASSLRTDRGLSTDTQYF. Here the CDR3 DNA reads TGTGCCAGCAGCCTCCGTACCGACCGCGGTCTTAGCACAGATACGCAGTATTTT.

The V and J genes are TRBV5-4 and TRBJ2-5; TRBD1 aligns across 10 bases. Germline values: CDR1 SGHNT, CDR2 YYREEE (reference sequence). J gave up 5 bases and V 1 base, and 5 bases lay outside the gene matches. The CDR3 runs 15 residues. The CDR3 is CASSLRTGGEETQYF. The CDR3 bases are TGTGCCAGCAGCTTGCGGACAGGGGGTGAGGAGACCCAGTACTTC.